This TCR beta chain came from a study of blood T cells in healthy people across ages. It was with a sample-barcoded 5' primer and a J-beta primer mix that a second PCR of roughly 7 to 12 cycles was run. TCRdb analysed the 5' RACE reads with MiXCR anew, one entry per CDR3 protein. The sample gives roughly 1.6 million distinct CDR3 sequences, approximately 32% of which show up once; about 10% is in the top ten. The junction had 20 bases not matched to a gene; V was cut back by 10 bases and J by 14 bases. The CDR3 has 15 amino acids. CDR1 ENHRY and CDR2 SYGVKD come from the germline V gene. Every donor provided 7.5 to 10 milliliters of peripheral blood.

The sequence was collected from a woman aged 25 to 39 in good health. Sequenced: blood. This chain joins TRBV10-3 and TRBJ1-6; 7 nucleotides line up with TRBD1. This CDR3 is CASSAMDRTTSALHF. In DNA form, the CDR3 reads TGTGCCAGCTCGGCTATGGACAGGACCACCTCGGCCCTCCACTTT.